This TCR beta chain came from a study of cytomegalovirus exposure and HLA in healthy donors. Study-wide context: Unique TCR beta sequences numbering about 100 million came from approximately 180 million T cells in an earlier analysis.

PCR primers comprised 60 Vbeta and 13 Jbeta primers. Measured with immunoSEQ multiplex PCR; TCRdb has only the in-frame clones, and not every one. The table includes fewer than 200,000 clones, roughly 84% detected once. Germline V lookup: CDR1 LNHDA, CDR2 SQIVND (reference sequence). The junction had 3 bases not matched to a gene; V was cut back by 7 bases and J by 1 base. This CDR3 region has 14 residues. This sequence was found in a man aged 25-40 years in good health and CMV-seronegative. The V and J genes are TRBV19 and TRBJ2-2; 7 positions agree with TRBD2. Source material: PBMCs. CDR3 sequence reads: CASKPSGNTGELFF. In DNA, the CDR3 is TGTGCCAGTAAGCCTAGCGGGAACACCGGGGAGCTGTTTTTT.